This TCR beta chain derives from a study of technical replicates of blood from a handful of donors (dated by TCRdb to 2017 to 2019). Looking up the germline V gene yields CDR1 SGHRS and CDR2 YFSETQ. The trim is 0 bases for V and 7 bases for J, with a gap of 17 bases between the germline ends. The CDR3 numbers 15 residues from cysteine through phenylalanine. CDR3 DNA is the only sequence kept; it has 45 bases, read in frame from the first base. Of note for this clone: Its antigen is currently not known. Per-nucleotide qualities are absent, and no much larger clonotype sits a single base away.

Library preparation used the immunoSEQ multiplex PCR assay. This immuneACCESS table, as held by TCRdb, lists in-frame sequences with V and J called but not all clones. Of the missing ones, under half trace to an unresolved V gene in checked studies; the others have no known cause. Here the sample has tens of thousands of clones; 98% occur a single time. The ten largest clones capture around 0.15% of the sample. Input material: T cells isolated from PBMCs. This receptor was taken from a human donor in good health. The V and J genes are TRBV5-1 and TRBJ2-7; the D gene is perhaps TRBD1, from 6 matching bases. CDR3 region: CASSLGPPTGTEQYF. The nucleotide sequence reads TGCGCCAGCAGCTTGGGTCCCCCGACAGGTACGGAGCAGTACTTC.